The 31 T cell receptor beta chains given below trace back to one sample, sequenced in a study of T cell repertoires in cytomegalovirus infection. Their cognate antigens are unknown. TCRdb used MiXCR to reprocess the reads, holding one entry per CDR3 protein. Among under 350,000 distinct CDR3 sequences listed, roughly a fifth were seen once. Here the sequenced sample was cultured PBMCs, taken from culture after CMV antigen stimulation. The source of these receptors is a human donor in good health (CMV status not recorded). Some clones in this sample may be carry-over from other donors' samples.

The genes are TRBV4-1 and TRBJ1-4; tentative D call: TRBD1 (5 bases). From germline, CDR1 is MGHRA and CDR2 YSYEKL. The CDR3 extends over 15 amino acids. Trimming took 4 bases from V and 8 from J, leaving 17 bases between them. CDR3 DNA sequence: TGCGCCAGCAGCCGCGGGACGGCCGGGGGGGAAAAACTGTTTTTT. Amino acids: CASSRGTAGGEKLFF.

This clonotype was detected many times. The gene calls are TRBV7-2 and TRBJ2-3; 12 nucleotides align to TRBD2. CDR3 length: 17 amino acids. Trimming cost V 4 bases and J 3 bases; bases outside gene matches: 8. The germline V gene has CDR1 SGHTA and CDR2 FQGNSA. CDR3 protein: CASSYRLAGDSTDTQYF. The CDR3 DNA is TGTGCCAGCAGCTATCGACTAGCGGGAGATAGTACAGATACGCAGTATTTT.

This clonotype occurred many times. The V gene is TRBV7-2, the J gene TRBJ2-3; D ambiguous. From germline, CDR1 is SGHTA and CDR2 FQGNSA. V was trimmed by 5 bases and J by 4 bases, leaving 13 bases between them. This CDR3 has 14 residues. The DNA of the CDR3 is TGTGCCAGCAGCCCTGTAAAAGGGCCAGATACGCAGTATTTT. It specifies CASSPVKGPDTQYF.

This clonotype was observed a few times. The chain has TRBV28 and TRBJ2-7, with D perhaps assigned TRBD1 or TRBD2 (5 bases each). Germline lookup yields CDR1 MDHEN and CDR2 SYDVKM. With 4 bases removed from V and 6 bases from J, the gap between germline ends came to 7 bases. The CDR3 covers 11 residues. The CDR3 sequence: CASSWDREQYF. CDR3 nucleotide sequence: TGTGCCAGCAGTTGGGACCGCGAGCAGTACTTC.

This rearrangement joins TRBV4-1 to TRBJ2-3; D remains unclear. CDR1 MGHRA and CDR2 YSYEKL come from the germline V gene. This CDR3 is built from 14 residues. The ends were cut back, 4 bases at V and 2 bases at J, with 10 bases in the middle. CDR3 loop: CASSLTPTTDTQYF. The CDR3, as DNA: TGCGCCAGCAGCCTAACGCCTACCACAGATACGCAGTATTTT.

The V and J genes are TRBV7-8 and TRBJ1-4; possibly TRBD1 for D (5 bases). Germline CDR1 and CDR2: SGHVS and FQNEAQ. The CDR3 runs to 16 residues. Trimming pared 5 bases from V and 0 bases from J, leaving 13 bases between. CDR3 DNA sequence: TGTGCCAGCAGCCAGGGAGCGCATACAACTAATGAAAAACTGTTTTTT. It yields the protein CASSQGAHTTNEKLFF.

This clonotype was seen at least ten times. J is TRBJ2-2 and V is TRBV7-2, with TRBD2 as a possible D gene (6 bases). Trimming removed 5 bases at V and 3 bases at J, with 19 bases between. This CDR3 comprises 17 residues. The germline V gene encodes CDR1 SGHTA and CDR2 FQGNSA. This CDR3 reads CASSTAAGTQYTGELFF. The CDR3 DNA follows: TGTGCCAGCAGCACCGCGGCAGGGACTCAATACACCGGGGAGCTGTTTTTT.

The rearrangement links TRBV20-1 to TRBJ2-3, with D perhaps matching TRBD1 or TRBD2 (6 bases each). CDR3 length: 15 residues. Trimming cost V 0 bases and J 5 bases, with 15 bases left between them. Germline V lookup: CDR1 DFQATT, CDR2 SNEGSKA (reference sequence). The CDR3 DNA sequence: TGCAGTGCTAGAGATATGGGGGGCTGGGAAGATACGCAGTATTTT. Its translation is CSARDMGGWEDTQYF.

This chain links TRBV25-1 with TRBJ1-2, with 9 positions matching TRBD1. This CDR3 contains 15 residues. Germline CDR1 and CDR2: MGHDK and SYGVNS. The V and J ends lost 3 bases and 8 bases, in that order; junction bases with no gene match: 10. The CDR3 is CASSDPGGQGRGYTF. The CDR3, as DNA: TGTGCCAGCAGTGATCCAGGGGGACAGGGTCGAGGCTACACCTTC.

This clonotype has at least ten counts. The chain recombines TRBV7-8 with TRBJ2-7; D call uncertain. The germline gives CDR1 SGHVS, CDR2 FQNEAQ. V lost 4 bases and J lost 6, with 10 bases in between. This CDR3 is built from 12 residues. The CDR3 nucleotides are TGTGCCAGCAGCTCTCAGGCTGGCGAGCAGTACGTC. Translated, it gives CASSSQAGEQYV.

There are a few counts of this clonotype. This chain joins TRBV19 and TRBJ2-1; 8 positions agree with TRBD1. The CDR3 is 14 amino acids. J lost 3 bases, V lost 4 bases, and 2 bases had no gene match. The V gene's germline CDR1 is LNHDA and CDR2 SQIVND (reference sequence). CDR3 in DNA: TGTGCCAGTAGTAAGGACAGGGTCTACAATGAGCAGTTCTTC. Translating it yields CASSKDRVYNEQFF.

The chain links TRBV5-1 to TRBJ1-1, with a weak D call TRBD1 (6 bases). With 5 bases removed from V and 0 bases from J, the gap between germline ends came to 11 bases. The germline gives CDR1 SGHRS, CDR2 YFSETQ. This CDR3 comprises 14 residues. The CDR3 sequence is CASRKDSMNTEAFF. The CDR3 DNA sequence: TGCGCCAGCAGGAAGGACAGCATGAACACTGAAGCTTTCTTT.

This clonotype was recorded once. The chain joins TRBV18 to TRBJ2-7, with TRBD2 matching over 9 bases. The CDR3 sequence is 15 residues long. The V gene end was trimmed by 6 bases and the J gene end by 3 bases; junction bases not matched to a gene: 9. Germline V gene lookup returns CDR1 KGHSH and CDR2 LQKENI. CDR3: CASSEGLAGVYEQYV. In DNA, the CDR3 is TGTGCCAGCTCGGAGGGACTAGCCGGTGTCTACGAGCAGTACGTC.

Ten or more counts support this clonotype. The chain is built from TRBV7-9 and TRBJ2-3, with 7 bases lining up with TRBD2. Trimming took 3 bases from V and 2 from J; bases not matched to a gene: 5. CDR3 length: 15 residues. Germline CDR1 reads SEHNR; CDR2 reads FQNEAQ (reference sequence). CDR3 amino acids: CASSFTSAATDTQYF. CDR3 nucleotide sequence: TGTGCCAGCAGCTTCACTAGCGCCGCCACAGATACGCAGTATTTT. The variable domain in full, completed from reference TRBV7-9 and TRBJ2-3, reads DTGVSQNPRHKITKRGQNVTFRCDPISEHNRLYWYRQTLGQGPEFLTYFQNEAQLEKSRLLSDRFSAERPKGSFSTLEIQRTEQGDSAMYLCASSFTSAATDTQYFGPGTRLTVL.

CDR3: CASSHTFSGANVLTF. Here the CDR3 DNA reads TGTGCCAGCAGCCACACCTTCTCTGGGGCCAACGTCCTGACTTTC. The chain carries TRBV6-2 or TRBV6-3 and TRBJ2-6; no clear D. In germline, CDR1 is MNHEY, CDR2 SVGEGT. V lost 6 bases, J lost 0 bases, and 9 bases lay in between. CDR3 size: 15 residues.

This clonotype was detected many times. The genes are TRBV6-1 and TRBJ2-7; D gene unclear. The CDR3 loop spans 11 amino acids. Trimming removed 4 bases at V and 10 bases at J, with 11 bases between. Germline lookup yields CDR1 MNHNS and CDR2 SASEGT. CDR3 DNA: TGTGCCAGCAGTGCGGACGGACCTCAGTACGTC. Its protein is CASSADGPQYV.

The sample holds many counts of this clonotype. CDR3 in amino acids: CASSSYLQNEQFF. For the CDR3, the DNA is TGTGCCAGCAGCTCCTACCTGCAGAATGAGCAGTTCTTC. The chain is built from TRBV7-2 and TRBJ2-1, with D unclear. The CDR3 extends over 13 amino acids. Trimming took 4 bases from V and 7 from J, leaving 11 bases between them. Germline loops: CDR1 SGHTA, CDR2 FQGNSA.

This clonotype was observed many times. The chain combines TRBV6-1 with TRBJ2-1; 9 bases are a match to TRBD2. The germline V gene encodes CDR1 MNHNS and CDR2 SASEGT. The CDR3 has 15 residues. V dropped 0 bases and J dropped 4; count of bases not matched to a gene: 1. Here the CDR3 DNA reads TGTGCCAGCAGTGAAGCTAGCGGGAGTTACAATGAGCAGTTCTTC. Its translation: CASSEASGSYNEQFF.

CDR3 DNA: TGTGCCAGCACCCAGGCCCAGCAGCCCCAGCATTTT. Its protein product is CASTQAQQPQHF. The chain combines TRBV12-3 or TRBV12-4 with TRBJ1-5; the D is unclear. The CDR3 totals 12 residues. V shed 7 bases and J shed 7 bases, with 11 bases lying between them.

The chain has TRBV7-6 and TRBJ2-5; 12 bases match TRBD2. Losses at the gene ends were 3 bases for V and 5 bases for J; bases not matched to a gene: 10. CDR3 length equals 17 residues. From germline, CDR1 is SGHVS and CDR2 FNYEAQ. The chain's CDR3 is CASSFSGLAGGVETQYF. In DNA, the CDR3 is TGTGCCAGCAGCTTCTCGGGACTAGCGGGTGGAGTGGAGACCCAGTACTTC.

The chain combines TRBV4-1 with TRBJ2-5; TRBD2 might be the D (5 bases). CDR3 size: 15 residues. Deletions cut 0 bases from V and 3 bases from J, with 11 bases between. Looked up from germline, CDR1 is MGHRA and CDR2 is YSYEKL. Here the CDR3 reads CASSQDRADEETQYF. The DNA of the CDR3 is TGCGCCAGCAGCCAAGACCGAGCGGACGAAGAGACCCAGTACTTC.

This clonotype was seen many times. The chain carries TRBV18 and TRBJ1-1; D ambiguous. The CDR3 has 14 amino acids. Between the trimmed V and J ends, which lost 0 bases and 1 base, there was a span of 6 bases. Germline lookup yields CDR1 KGHSH and CDR2 LQKENI. The CDR3 loop is CASSPPNSNTEAFF. CDR3 sequence (DNA): TGTGCCAGCTCACCACCGAACTCGAACACTGAAGCTTTCTTT.

This clonotype was seen many times. The J gene is TRBJ1-5, the V gene TRBV7-2; 8 bases match TRBD1. The V gene's germline CDR1 is SGHTA and CDR2 FQGNSA. CDR3 length equals 15 residues. Unmatched junction bases numbered 9, after V lost 5 bases and J lost 6 bases. CDR3 residues: CASSPPGQGGQPQHF. CDR3 nucleotides: TGTGCCAGCAGCCCCCCAGGACAGGGAGGTCAGCCCCAGCATTTT.

In its sample, this clonotype was seen many times. The CDR3 spells CASSSQGIRSGGTQYF. The DNA of the CDR3 is TGTGCCAGCAGCTCCCAGGGTATACGTTCGGGAGGTACGCAGTATTTT. V and J are TRBV7-8 and TRBJ2-3; 7 bases line up with TRBD2. Germline-derived CDR1 and CDR2 are SGHVS and FQNEAQ. This CDR3 is 16 amino acids long. V trimming: 4 bases; J trimming: 8 bases; junction bases outside the gene matches: 15.

The rearrangement links TRBV7-2 to TRBJ2-3; D is unclear. This CDR3 is 14 amino acids long. Germline lookup yields CDR1 SGHTA and CDR2 FQGNSA. V was pared by 4 bases and J by 5 bases, with 13 bases between. The CDR3: CASSSASGLDTQYF. CDR3 nucleotide sequence: TGTGCCAGCAGCTCCGCATCTGGATTAGATACGCAGTATTTT.

This sequence joins TRBV20-1 and TRBJ2-5; TRBD2 matches 14 bases. Germline values: CDR1 DFQATT, CDR2 SNEGSKA (reference sequence). The CDR3 spans 14 residues. V was clipped by 6 bases and J by 4 bases; unmatched bases: 4. The CDR3 sequence: CSARLAGGRETQYF. CDR3 DNA: TGCAGTGCAAGACTAGCGGGAGGGAGAGAGACCCAGTACTTC.

In DNA form, the CDR3 reads TGTGCCAGCACCAAAGGGACAGCCCAAGAGACCCAGTACTTC. This translates into CASTKGTAQETQYF. The chain recombines TRBV28 with TRBJ2-5; 7 nucleotides line up with TRBD1. Germline CDR1 and CDR2: MDHEN and SYDVKM. Germline trimming cut 7 bases from V and 1 base from J; bases unmatched to any gene: 6. This CDR3 comprises 14 residues. The variable domain in full, with the rest retrieved from reference TRBV28 and TRBJ2-5, is DVKVTQSSRYLVKRTGEKVFLECVQDMDHENMFWYRQDPGLGLRLIYFSYDVKMKEKGDIPEGYSVSREKKERFSLILESASTNQTSMYLCASTKGTAQETQYFGPGTRLLVL.

This chain uses TRBV6-5 with TRBJ2-7, with a tentative D call TRBD1 (6 bases). Germline V lookup: CDR1 MNHEY, CDR2 SVGAGI. CDR3 length: 15 residues. Trimming took off 4 bases at V and 4 bases at J, with 17 bases between the two ends. The CDR3 DNA reads TGTGCCAGCAGTTTTAGATTTGGGACACCGTACGAGCAGTACTTC. Its translation: CASSFRFGTPYEQYF.

This clonotype was observed a few times. The V gene is TRBV6-2 or TRBV6-3, the J gene TRBJ2-1, with 10 bases lining up with TRBD2. Germline V lookup: CDR1 MNHEY, CDR2 SVGEGT. This CDR3 region has 15 residues. The V segment lost 6 bases and the J segment 6 bases; nucleotides outside the gene matches: 8. CDR3 sequence (DNA): TGTGCCAGCAGACGTTTAGCGGGAGGTTCCAATGAGCAGTTCTTC. This sequence encodes CASRRLAGGSNEQFF.

This clonotype was detected a few times. The chain uses TRBV27 and TRBJ2-2, with D possibly being TRBD1 (6 bases). The germline gives CDR1 MNHEY, CDR2 SMNVEV (reference sequence). Trimming removed 4 bases from V and 4 bases from J, with 10 bases in between. The CDR3 has 14 amino acids. CDR3 coding DNA: TGTGCCAGCAGTTGGATCAGGGGCACCGGGGAGCTGTTTTTT. Encoded protein: CASSWIRGTGELFF.

This clonotype was counted only a few times. The CDR3 sequence is CASSWSGTGNQPQHF. The CDR3 DNA follows: TGTGCCAGCAGCTGGTCCGGGACAGGGAATCAGCCCCAGCATTTT. The V and J genes are TRBV5-6 and TRBJ1-5; the match to TRBD1 covers 9 bases. Germline loops: CDR1 SGHDT, CDR2 YYEEEE. Germline trimming cut 3 bases from V and 4 bases from J; bases unmatched to any gene: 5. This CDR3 has 15 amino acids.